A single sample gave rise to the 25 T cell receptor beta chains below, sequenced in a study of metastatic and nonmetastatic thyroid tumors. TCRdb called clones again from the PCR reads with MiXCR. The table records approximately 30,000 clones, 16% of them present only once. Every patient was untreated before thyroid surgery. Material for sequencing was blood. The receptors come from a male donor with papillary thyroid cancer or a benign thyroid nodule (not recorded which). Some clones in this sample may be carry-over from other donors' samples.

This clone has just a few counts. The V gene is TRBV6-5, the J gene TRBJ2-7; possibly TRBD1 or TRBD2 for D (5 bases each). The V gene's germline CDR1 is MNHEY and CDR2 SVGAGI. With 4 bases removed from V and 1 base from J, the gap between germline ends came to 14 bases. CDR3 length: 15 amino acids. The CDR3 loop is CASSSVIWGSYEQYF. DNA of the CDR3: TGTGCCAGCAGTTCAGTGATTTGGGGGTCCTACGAGCAGTACTTC.

V and J are TRBV20-1 and TRBJ1-6; 7 bases map to TRBD1. Germline trimming cut 6 bases from V and 6 bases from J; bases unmatched to any gene: 2. CDR3 length equals 12 residues. Per the germline V gene, CDR1 is DFQATT and CDR2 is SNEGSKA (reference sequence). DNA for the CDR3: TGCAGTGCCGACAGGGCTAATTCACCCCTCCACTTT. Translating gives CSADRANSPLHF.

A note on this clone: This sequence may be a read error, since a much larger clone differs from it by one base. The gene calls are TRBV7-2 and TRBJ2-7; D uncertain. This CDR3 region has 11 residues. Germline V gene lookup returns CDR1 SGHTA and CDR2 FQGNSA. The CDR3 sequence is CASSLGYDQYF. DNA of the CDR3: TGCGCCAGCAGCTTGGGTTACGATCAGTACTTC.

This clone was seen a handful of times. The junction shows a germline mismatch at one end, possibly a read error. V and J are TRBV12-3 or TRBV12-4 and TRBJ1-4; 8 bases line up with TRBD1. This CDR3 comprises 15 residues. CDR3 protein: CASSLWDRQNEKLFF. CDR3 in DNA: TGTGCCAGCAGTTTATGGGACAGGCAGAATGAGAAACTGTTTTTT.

This clone has only a few counts. The chain has TRBV20-1 and TRBJ1-2; 10 positions match TRBD1. The CDR3 is 15 amino acids. Germline CDR1 and CDR2: DFQATT and SNEGSKA (reference sequence). Germline trimming cut 1 base from V and 6 bases from J; bases unmatched to any gene: 8. CDR3 DNA: TGCAGTGCTAGAGTCGGACAGGGGGATAGCGATGGCTACACCTTC. This sequence encodes CSARVGQGDSDGYTF.

Notes on this clone: One junction end does not reproduce the germline sequence, and a read error may be involved. The V and J genes are TRBV28 and TRBJ2-1, with D perhaps being TRBD1 or TRBD2 (5 bases each). CDR3 length equals 15 residues. Germline-derived CDR1 and CDR2 are MDHEN and SYDVKM. This chain's CDR3 is CASSFRDRVSNEHLF. The CDR3 nucleotides read TGTGCCAGCAGTTTCCGGGACCGCGTGTCCAATGAGCATCTCTTC.

This clone was detected many times. The J gene is TRBJ1-2, the V gene TRBV4-1; D is undetermined. The CDR3 is 14 amino acids. Germline V gene data show CDR1 as MGHRA and CDR2 as YSYEKL. Between the trimmed V and J ends, which lost 0 bases and 4 bases, there was a span of 9 bases. The CDR3 DNA is TGCGCCAGCAGCCAAGAAGTAAGGTCCTATGGCTACACCTTC. Translation: CASSQEVRSYGYTF.

This clone showed up many times. The J gene is TRBJ2-7, the V gene TRBV9; perhaps TRBD2 as D (6 bases). This CDR3 has 13 residues. Germline CDR1 SGDLS, CDR2 YYNGEE. V was clipped by 4 bases and J by 3 bases, with 11 bases between them. The CDR3 loop is CASSPQGLYEQYF. CDR3 DNA sequence: TGTGCCAGCAGCCCCCAGGGACTCTACGAGCAGTACTTC.

This clone came up many times. CDR3 residues: CASSLTSGSYEQYF. For the CDR3, the DNA is TGTGCCAGCAGCTTAACTAGCGGCTCCTACGAGCAGTACTTC. The chain couples TRBV7-3 to TRBJ2-7; D possibly corresponds to TRBD2 (6 bases). Per the germline V gene, CDR1 is SGHTA and CDR2 is FQGTGA. V dropped 0 bases and J dropped 0 bases, with 6 bases sitting between them. The CDR3 has 14 amino acids.

There are many counts of this clone. The CDR3 loop reads CASRPADSDYGYTF. In nucleotides, the CDR3 is TGTGCCAGCAGGCCGGCGGATTCGGACTATGGCTACACCTTC. The chain couples TRBV27 to TRBJ1-2; D ambiguous. Germline V gene data show CDR1 as MNHEY and CDR2 as SMNVEV (reference sequence). Trimming took 6 bases from V and 3 from J, leaving 14 bases between them. The CDR3 has 14 amino acids.

This clone came up many times. The CDR3 coding sequence is TGTGCCTGGAGTGAGCAAGCAGCGGAATTATATGGCTACACCTTC. It specifies CAWSEQAAELYGYTF. V usage is TRBV30 and J usage is TRBJ1-2; D unclear. CDR1 and CDR2 from the germline V gene are GTSNPN and SVGIG (reference sequence). The CDR3 has 15 amino acids. V was cut by 1 base and J by 5 bases, with 17 bases left in between. Using reference TRBV30 and TRBJ1-2 for the parts outside the CDR3, the full variable domain is SQTIHQWPATLVQPVGSPLSLECTVEGTSNPNLYWYRQAAGRGLQLLFYSVGIGQISSEVPQNLSASRPQDRQFILSSKKLLLSDSGFYLCAWSEQAAELYGYTFGSGTRLTVV.

The V gene is TRBV20-1, the J gene TRBJ1-4, with 8 positions matching TRBD1. Looked up from germline, CDR1 is DFQATT and CDR2 is SNEGSKA (reference sequence). CDR3 length equals 18 residues. Trimming at V came to 4 bases and at J to 0 bases, leaving 13 bases not matched to a gene. In DNA, the CDR3 is TGCAGTGCTACAGGAGGGGACAGGACCTTTTCAACTAATGAAAAACTGTTTTTT. Translation gives CSATGGDRTFSTNEKLFF.

In this sample, this clone turned up many times. The rearrangement joins TRBV10-1 to TRBJ2-5, with D unclear. Germline CDR1 reads WNHNN; CDR2 reads SYGVQD (reference sequence). V was cut by 0 bases and J by 1 base, with 6 bases left in between. The CDR3 extends over 14 amino acids. CDR3 residues: CASSESAVQETQYF. The CDR3, as DNA: TGCGCCAGCAGTGAGTCGGCGGTCCAAGAGACCCAGTACTTC.

V is TRBV4-1 and J is TRBJ2-3; unclear D gene. Germline V CDR1 and CDR2: MGHRA, YSYEKL. Trimming cost V 0 bases and J 4 bases, with 11 bases left between them. There are 15 residues in the CDR3. The DNA for the CDR3 is TGCGCCAGCAGCCAAGACATGGGCCCCGCAGATACGCAGTATTTT. Its protein product is CASSQDMGPADTQYF.

By share, this clone ranks as medium-sized. This chain connects TRBV12-3 or TRBV12-4 to TRBJ2-7; TRBD2 matches 8 bases. The CDR3 runs 15 residues. The trim removed 0 bases at V and 7 bases at J, leaving 8 bases unmatched. The CDR3 spells CASSLALGLAREQYF. The CDR3 DNA reads TGTGCCAGCAGTTTAGCGCTTGGACTAGCCCGGGAGCAGTACTTC.

This clone was counted between two and nine times. In DNA, the CDR3 is TGTGCCAGTACCCAATACGGGGACAATGAGCAGTTCTTC. As protein: CASTQYGDNEQFF. The V gene is TRBV19, the J gene TRBJ2-1, with D tentatively TRBD2 (5 bases). The CDR3 loop spans 13 amino acids. V lost 7 bases, J lost 5 bases, and 12 bases lay in between. Germline V gives CDR1 LNHDA, CDR2 SQIVND (reference sequence).

This clone was counted many times. This chain uses TRBV7-1 with TRBJ2-2, with TRBD2 matching 11 bases. Being an ORF, TRBV7-1 has a function that is uncertain. J lost 0 bases, V lost 2 bases, and 11 bases had no gene match. The CDR3 runs to 20 residues. The CDR3: CASSSNYGLAGAANTGELFF. In DNA, the CDR3 is TGTGCCAGCAGCTCAAATTATGGACTAGCGGGTGCCGCGAACACCGGGGAGCTGTTTTTT.

By proportion, this clone is medium-sized. This sequence joins TRBV6-2 or TRBV6-3 and TRBJ2-1, with a tentative D call TRBD1 (6 bases). Per the germline V gene, CDR1 is MNHEY and CDR2 is SVGEGT. This CDR3 contains 15 residues. Trimming stripped 0 bases from V and 6 bases from J, with 12 bases between. The CDR3 nucleotides are TGTGCCAGCAGTTACTCGGCAGGGGAAGGCAATGAGCAGTTCTTC. Protein product: CASSYSAGEGNEQFF.

This clone was counted at least ten times. The rearrangement joins TRBV14 to TRBJ2-2; a possible D gene is TRBD2 (6 bases). Trimming cost V 3 bases and J 0 bases, with 8 bases left between them. Germline CDR1 and CDR2: SGHDN and FVKESK. This CDR3 contains 15 residues. CDR3: CASSHSGANTGELFF. The CDR3 region has the DNA TGTGCCAGCAGCCATAGCGGAGCGAACACCGGGGAGCTGTTTTTT.

This clone was observed at least ten times. The same CDR3 arises from other DNA sequences in this sample as well. This chain joins TRBV9 and TRBJ1-6; 11 nucleotides line up with TRBD1. The V and J ends lost 6 bases and 7 bases, in that order; junction bases with no gene match: 3. The CDR3 extends over 14 amino acids. The germline V gene has CDR1 SGDLS and CDR2 YYNGEE. CDR3 region: CASTRDRGNSPLHF. The CDR3 DNA sequence: TGTGCCAGCACCCGGGACAGGGGGAATTCACCCCTCCACTTT.

This clone is termed medium-sized (0.01 to 0.1%). V usage is TRBV6-5 and J usage is TRBJ2-7; D gene unclear. CDR1 and CDR2 from the germline V gene are MNHEY and SVGAGI. CDR3 length: 13 residues. Trimming removed 2 bases at V and 6 bases at J, with 11 bases between. The CDR3 loop is CASSYTLVGEQYF. CDR3 nucleotide sequence: TGTGCCAGCAGTTACACTCTTGTAGGCGAGCAGTACTTC.

This clone was seen at least ten times. The chain couples TRBV27 to TRBJ2-4, with TRBD1 matching over 8 bases. Per germline, CDR1 MNHEY and CDR2 SMNVEV (reference sequence). Unmatched junction bases numbered 8, after V lost 2 bases and J lost 5 bases. The CDR3 runs 16 residues. This CDR3 is CASSLHRTGHENIQYF. Written as DNA, the CDR3 is TGTGCCAGCAGTTTACATCGGACAGGGCACGAAAACATTCAGTACTTC.

A few counts support this clone. This rearrangement joins TRBV6-4 to TRBJ1-2; D might be TRBD1 (5 bases). V was trimmed by 7 bases and J by 4 bases, leaving 13 bases between them. CDR3 length: 13 residues. The germline V gene has CDR1 MRHNA and CDR2 SNTAGT. The CDR3 nucleotides are TGTGCCAGCACCGGAATCGGGGGCTATGGCTACACCTTC. It is translated as CASTGIGGYGYTF.

On this clone: A read error may account for a junction end that differs from germline. This sequence joins TRBV7-7 and TRBJ2-1, with unresolved D. The germline gives CDR1 SSHAT, CDR2 FNYEAQ (reference sequence). The CDR3 sequence is 16 residues long. DNA of the CDR3: TGTGCTAGCAGCTTCGGAGTATGTGCCGGGTACAATGAGCAGTTCTTC. Encoded protein: CASSFGVCAGYNEQFF.

This clone is deemed medium-sized. The chain has TRBV2 and TRBJ2-7; 12 positions match TRBD1. The ends lost 5 bases at V and 3 bases at J; junction bases unmatched: 5. The CDR3 extends over 15 amino acids. In germline, CDR1 is SNHLY, CDR2 FYNNEI. In nucleotides, the CDR3 is TGTGCCAGCAGTACGGGACAGGGGGCCCACTACGAGCAGTACTTC. Its translation is CASSTGQGAHYEQYF.